This TCR beta chain was recorded in a study of cytomegalovirus exposure and HLA in healthy donors. Study results and caveats: In a later analysis, DRB1 alleles had the most associated TCRs; HLA-C alleles the fewest. Available immune exposure information was restricted to CMV serostatus only. A few CMV-associated chains proved CMV antigen-specific in vitro.

The PCR ran on 60 Vbeta and 13 Jbeta primers. Measured with immunoSEQ multiplex PCR; TCRdb has only the in-frame clones, and not every one. The sample records around 270,000 clones, 80% being singletons. About this clone: Antigen unknown.

The TCR was taken from a girl aged 2 to 10 in good health and CMV-seronegative. Sample: PBMCs.

The DNA for the CDR3 is TGTGCCAGCAGCTTAGAAGGACTAGCGGGGTTGGAGACCCAGTACTTC. As protein: CASSLEGLAGLETQYF. The rearrangement joins TRBV7-8 to TRBJ2-5; TRBD2 agrees at 12 bases. The CDR3 spans 16 residues. The ends lost 1 base at V and 5 bases at J; junction bases unmatched: 5. CDR1 is SGHVS and CDR2 is FQNEAQ in the germline V gene.